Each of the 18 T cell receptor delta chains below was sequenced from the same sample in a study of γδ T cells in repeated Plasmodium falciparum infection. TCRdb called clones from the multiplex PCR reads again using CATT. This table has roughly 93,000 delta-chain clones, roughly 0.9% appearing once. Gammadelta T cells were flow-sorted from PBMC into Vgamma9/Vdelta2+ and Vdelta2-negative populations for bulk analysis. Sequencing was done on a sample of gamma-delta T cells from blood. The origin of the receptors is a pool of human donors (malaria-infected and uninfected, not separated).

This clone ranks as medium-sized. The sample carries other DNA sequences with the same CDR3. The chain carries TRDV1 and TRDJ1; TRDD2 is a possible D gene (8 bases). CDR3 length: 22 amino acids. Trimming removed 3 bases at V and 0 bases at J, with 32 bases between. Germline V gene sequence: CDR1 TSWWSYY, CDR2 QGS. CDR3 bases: TGTGCTCTTGGGGAGGAGACTTCCTACCTGAGCTGGGGGCTTCGGTACACCGATAAACTCATCTTT. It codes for CALGEETSYLSWGLRYTDKLIF.

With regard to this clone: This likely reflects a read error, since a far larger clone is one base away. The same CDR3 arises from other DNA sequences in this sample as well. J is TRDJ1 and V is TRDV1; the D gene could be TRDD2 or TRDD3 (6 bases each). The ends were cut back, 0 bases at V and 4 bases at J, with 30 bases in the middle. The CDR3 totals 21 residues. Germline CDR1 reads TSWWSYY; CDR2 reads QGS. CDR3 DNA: TGTGCTCTTGGGGAACTCGGTCCTACAGAGCTACTGGGAGATTGGTGCGATAAACTCATCTTT. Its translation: CALGELGPTELLGDWCDKLIF.

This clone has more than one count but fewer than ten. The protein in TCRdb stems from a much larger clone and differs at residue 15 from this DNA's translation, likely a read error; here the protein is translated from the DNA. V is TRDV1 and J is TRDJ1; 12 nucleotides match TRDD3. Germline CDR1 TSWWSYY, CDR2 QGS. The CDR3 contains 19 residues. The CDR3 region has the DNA TGTGCTCTTGGGGAATGTCAAACACTGGGGGATACCGGCACCAATAAACTCATCTTT. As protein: CALGECQTLGDTGTNKLIF.

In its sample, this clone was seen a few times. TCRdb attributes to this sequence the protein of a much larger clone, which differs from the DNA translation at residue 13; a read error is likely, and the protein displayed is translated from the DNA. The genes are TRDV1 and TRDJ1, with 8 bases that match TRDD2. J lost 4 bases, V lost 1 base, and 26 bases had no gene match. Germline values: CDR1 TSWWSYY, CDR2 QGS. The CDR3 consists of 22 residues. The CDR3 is CALGEPDASYKTRDSRGDKLIF. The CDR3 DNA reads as TGTGCTCTTGGGGAACCCGACGCTTCCTACAAAACTAGGGACTCTCGGGGCGATAAACTCATCTTT.

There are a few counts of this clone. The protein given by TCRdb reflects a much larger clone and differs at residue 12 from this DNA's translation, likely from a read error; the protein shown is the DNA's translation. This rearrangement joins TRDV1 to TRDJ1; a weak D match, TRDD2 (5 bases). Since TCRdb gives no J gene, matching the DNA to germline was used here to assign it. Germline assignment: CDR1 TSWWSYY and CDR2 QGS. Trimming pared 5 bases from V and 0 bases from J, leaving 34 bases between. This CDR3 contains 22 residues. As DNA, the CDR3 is TGTGCTCTTGGGAAATCCCCTTCGGTGGGACCGTATAAGACTAAGTACACCGATAAACTCATCTTT. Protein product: CALGKSPSVGPYKTKYTDKLIF.

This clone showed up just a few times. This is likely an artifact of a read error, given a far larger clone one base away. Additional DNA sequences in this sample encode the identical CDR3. In nucleotides, the CDR3 is TGTGCCTGTGACACCGTTGGCCACGGCGGGGACTGGAACCATAAGGAGTACACCGATAAACTCATCTTC. The encoded protein is CACDTVGHGGDWNHKEYTDKLIF. TRDV2 is the V gene, and the J gene was not called; TRDD3, the table's D call, was not compared with the DNA. CDR3 length: 23 residues. Germline loops: CDR1 GEAIGNYY, CDR2 EKD.

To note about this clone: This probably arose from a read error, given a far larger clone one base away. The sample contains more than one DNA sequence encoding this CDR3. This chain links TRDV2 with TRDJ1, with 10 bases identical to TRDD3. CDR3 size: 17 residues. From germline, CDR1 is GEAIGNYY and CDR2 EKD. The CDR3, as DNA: TGTGCCTGTGACACCCTCCCGGTGGGGGATACTGACGATAAACTCATTTTT. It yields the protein CACDTLPVGDTDDKLIF.

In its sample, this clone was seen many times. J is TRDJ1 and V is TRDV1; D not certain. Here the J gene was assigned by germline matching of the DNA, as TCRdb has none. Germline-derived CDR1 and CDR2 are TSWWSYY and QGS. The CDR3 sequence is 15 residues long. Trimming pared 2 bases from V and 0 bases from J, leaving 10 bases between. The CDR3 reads CALGEIGIYTDKLIF. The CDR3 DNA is TGTGCTCTTGGGGAAATAGGCATATACACCGATAAACTCATCTTT.

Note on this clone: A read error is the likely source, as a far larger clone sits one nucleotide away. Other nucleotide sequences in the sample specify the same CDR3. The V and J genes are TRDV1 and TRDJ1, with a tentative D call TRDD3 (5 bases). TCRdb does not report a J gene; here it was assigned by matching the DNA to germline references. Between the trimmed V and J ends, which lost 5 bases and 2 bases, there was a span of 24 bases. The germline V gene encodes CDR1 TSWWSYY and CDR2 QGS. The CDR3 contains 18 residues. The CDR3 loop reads CALGLPLGSLRYTDKLIF. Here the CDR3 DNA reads TGTGCTCTTGGGCTCCCCCTGGGCTCTCTCCGGTATACCGATAAACTCATCTTT.

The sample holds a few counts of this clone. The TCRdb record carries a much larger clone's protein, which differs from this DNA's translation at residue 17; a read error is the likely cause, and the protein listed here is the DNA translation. Here the CDR3 reads CALGESGPPVVLQTDKRIF. DNA for the CDR3: TGTGCTCTTGGGGAATCGGGGCCCCCGGTCGTCCTTCAAACCGATAAACGCATCTTT. Here the V gene is TRDV1, but the J gene went uncalled; the DNA was not compared with TRDD3, the D call given in the table. CDR1 TSWWSYY and CDR2 QGS come from the germline V gene. The CDR3 consists of 19 residues.

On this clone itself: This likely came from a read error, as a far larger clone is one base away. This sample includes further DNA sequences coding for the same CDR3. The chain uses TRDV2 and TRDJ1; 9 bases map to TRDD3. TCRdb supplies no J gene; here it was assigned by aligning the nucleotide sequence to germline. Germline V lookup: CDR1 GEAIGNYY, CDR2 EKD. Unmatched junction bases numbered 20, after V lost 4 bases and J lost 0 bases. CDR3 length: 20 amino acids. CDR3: CACDHTRQKLGDRYTDKLIF. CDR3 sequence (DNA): TGTGCCTGTGATCACACCCGCCAGAAGCTGGGGGATCGGTACACCGATAAACTCATCTTT.

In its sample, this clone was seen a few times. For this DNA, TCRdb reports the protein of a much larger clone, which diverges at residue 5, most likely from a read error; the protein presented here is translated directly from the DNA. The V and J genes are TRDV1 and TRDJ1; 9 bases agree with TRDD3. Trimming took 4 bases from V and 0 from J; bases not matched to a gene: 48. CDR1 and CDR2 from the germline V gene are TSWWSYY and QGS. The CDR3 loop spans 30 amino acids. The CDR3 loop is CALGGPPSGRTVNWGTPGASRSSYTDKLIF. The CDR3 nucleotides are TGTGCTCTTGGGGGACCTCCTTCCGGTCGGACTGTGAACTGGGGGACACCTGGGGCATCACGGAGTTCGTACACCGATAAACTCATCTTT.

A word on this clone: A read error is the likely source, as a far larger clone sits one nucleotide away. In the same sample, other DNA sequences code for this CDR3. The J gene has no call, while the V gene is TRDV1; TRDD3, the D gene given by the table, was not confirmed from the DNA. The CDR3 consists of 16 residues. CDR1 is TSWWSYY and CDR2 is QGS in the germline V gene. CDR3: CALGPLGVEHTDKLIF. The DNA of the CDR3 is TGTGCTCTTGGCCCCCTGGGGGTTGAGCACACCGATAAGCTCATCTTT.

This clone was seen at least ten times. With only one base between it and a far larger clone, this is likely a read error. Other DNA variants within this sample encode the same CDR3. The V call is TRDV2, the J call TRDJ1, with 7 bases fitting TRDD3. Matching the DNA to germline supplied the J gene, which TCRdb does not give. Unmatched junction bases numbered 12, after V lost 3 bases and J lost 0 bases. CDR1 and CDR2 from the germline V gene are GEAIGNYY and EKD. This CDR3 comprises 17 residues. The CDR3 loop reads CACDPLRAGGHTDKLIF. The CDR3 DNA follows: TGTGCCTGTGACCCCCTTCGAGCTGGGGGGCACACCGATAAACTCATCTTT.

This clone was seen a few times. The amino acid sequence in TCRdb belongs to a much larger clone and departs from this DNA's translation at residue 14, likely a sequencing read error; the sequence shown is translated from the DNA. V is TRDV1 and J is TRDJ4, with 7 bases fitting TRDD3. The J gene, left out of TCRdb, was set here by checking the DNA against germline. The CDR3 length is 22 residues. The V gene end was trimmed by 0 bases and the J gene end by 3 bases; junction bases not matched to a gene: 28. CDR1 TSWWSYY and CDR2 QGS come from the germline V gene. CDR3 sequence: CALGELLHHHAVLEDTPGPLIF. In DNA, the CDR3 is TGTGCTCTTGGGGAACTATTACACCACCACGCTGTACTGGAGGATACGCCGGGACCCCTGATCTTT.

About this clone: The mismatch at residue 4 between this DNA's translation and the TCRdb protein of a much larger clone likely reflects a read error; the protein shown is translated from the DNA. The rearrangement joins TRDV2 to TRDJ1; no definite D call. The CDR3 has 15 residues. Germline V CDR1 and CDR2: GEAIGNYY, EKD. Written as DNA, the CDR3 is TGTGCCTGTGGCACCCACATTGGGTACACCGATAAACTCATCTTT. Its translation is CACGTHIGYTDKLIF.

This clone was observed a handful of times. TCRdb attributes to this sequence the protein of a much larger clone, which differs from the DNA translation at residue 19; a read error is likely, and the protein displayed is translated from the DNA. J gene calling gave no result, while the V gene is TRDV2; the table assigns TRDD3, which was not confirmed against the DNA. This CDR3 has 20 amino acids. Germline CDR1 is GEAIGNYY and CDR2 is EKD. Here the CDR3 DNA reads TGTGCCTGTGACACAATCGAAAAGTTGGGGGATTCCCCGTACACCGATAAACTCACCTTT. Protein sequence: CACDTIEKLGDSPYTDKLTF.

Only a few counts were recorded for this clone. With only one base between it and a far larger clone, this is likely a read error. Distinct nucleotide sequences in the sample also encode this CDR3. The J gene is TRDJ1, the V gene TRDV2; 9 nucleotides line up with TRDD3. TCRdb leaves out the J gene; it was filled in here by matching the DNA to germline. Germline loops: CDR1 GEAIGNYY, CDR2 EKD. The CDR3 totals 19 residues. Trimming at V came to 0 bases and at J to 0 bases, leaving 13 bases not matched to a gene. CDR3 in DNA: TGTGCCTGTGACACCGTCGGTACTGGGGGACCAAAGTACACCGATAAACTCATCTTT. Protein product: CACDTVGTGGPKYTDKLIF.